These 30 T cell receptor beta chains were sequenced from one sample in a study of PD-L1 blockade in urothelial cancer. Generated by immunoSEQ multiplex PCR, the TCRdb table keeps only in-frame clones and is missing some. The sample has about 50,000 clones, under 85% seen once. Time point defined: peripheral blood 6 weeks after treatment start. The sequencing used PBMCs, collected around atezolizumab (anti-PD-L1) treatment. The receptors originated from a man aged 45 to 65 with urothelial cancer.

J is TRBJ2-7 and V is TRBV27; 9 bases are a match to TRBD1. Germline values: CDR1 MNHEY, CDR2 SMNVEV (reference sequence). Trimming took 4 bases from V and 3 from J; bases not matched to a gene: 4. The CDR3 runs to 14 residues. The DNA for the CDR3 is TGTGCCAGCAGTTGGACAGGGGTCGACTACGAGCAGTACTTC. It is translated as CASSWTGVDYEQYF.

Comment on this clone: Because it lacks the conserved phenylalanine or tryptophan at the end, this CDR3 is likely a read error. No DNA is shown, since the ends of the CDR3 on it are uncertain; the CDR3 is the one TCRdb lists. This chain links TRBV6-5 with TRBJ1-2; the listed D gene, TRBD1, was not tested against the DNA. Germline V gives CDR1 MNHEY, CDR2 SVGAGI. The CDR3 is made up of 12 amino acids, end residues included. Here the CDR3 reads CASRARDRGLLL.

CDR3 protein: CASSLSGGRQDTQYF. For the CDR3, the DNA is TGTGCCAGCAGCCTTAGCGGGGGGCGACAGGATACGCAGTATTTT. The V call is TRBV7-6, the J call TRBJ2-3; TRBD2 matches at 10 bases. There are 15 residues in the CDR3. CDR1 and CDR2 (germline): SGHVS, FNYEAQ. V lost 5 bases, J lost 6 bases, and 8 bases stayed unmatched.

The V and J genes are TRBV27 and TRBJ1-2; 7 bases match TRBD1. Germline loops: CDR1 MNHEY, CDR2 SMNVEV (reference sequence). The CDR3 is made up of 17 amino acids. With V trimmed by 7 bases and J by 8 bases, 22 bases remained unmatched. CDR3 residues: CASTLRGGWTGLFGYTF. In DNA form, the CDR3 reads TGTGCCAGCACCCTCCGTGGAGGATGGACAGGCCTCTTCGGCTACACCTTC.

The chain links TRBV9 to TRBJ2-1, with 8 bases aligning to TRBD1. The germline V gene has CDR1 SGDLS and CDR2 YYNGEE. The CDR3 has 19 residues. With 4 bases clipped from V and 6 bases from J, the junction kept 21 bases outside the gene matches. In DNA form, the CDR3 reads TGTGCCAGCAGCACAGGGGGTGGGCCTTCAGGGGGCATTGGCAATGAGCAGTTCTTC. Translated, it gives CASSTGGGPSGGIGNEQFF.

V usage is TRBV6-5 and J usage is TRBJ1-2; D remains ambiguous. This CDR3 spans 13 amino acids. Trimming took 5 bases from V and 8 from J, leaving 15 bases between them. Germline values: CDR1 MNHEY, CDR2 SVGAGI. The CDR3 DNA reads as TGTGCCAGCAGTCGCGACGGGGTCGGAGGCTACACCTTC. It translates to CASSRDGVGGYTF.

The chain recombines TRBV4-1 with TRBJ2-6; 7 positions agree with TRBD1. Germline loops: CDR1 MGHRA, CDR2 YSYEKL. V shed 0 bases and J 0 bases; nucleotides not matched to a gene: 8. There are 19 residues in the CDR3. CDR3 sequence (DNA): TGCGCCAGCAGCCAAGATTCACAGGGGACAACCTCTGGGGCCAACGTCCTGACTTTC. Translating it yields CASSQDSQGTTSGANVLTF.

J is TRBJ2-3 and V is TRBV5-1, with a tentative D call TRBD2 (5 bases). The germline CDR1 and CDR2 sequences are SGHRS and YFSETQ. The CDR3 loop spans 12 amino acids. V lost 5 bases to trimming and J lost 5 bases, with 9 bases between them. The CDR3 DNA follows: TGCGCCAGCAGTTATGCGGGAGATACGCAGTATTTT. It codes for CASSYAGDTQYF. Full variable domain (missing parts from reference TRBV5-1 and TRBJ2-3): KAGVTQTPRYLIKTRGQQVTLSCSPISGHRSVSWYQQTPGQGLQFLFEYFSETQRNKGNFPGRFSGRQFSNSRSEMNVSTLELGDSALYLCASSYAGDTQYFGPGTRLTVL.

The rearrangement links TRBV10-1 to TRBJ2-7, with TRBD1 identical over 11 bases. In germline, CDR1 is WNHNN, CDR2 SYGVQD (reference sequence). The CDR3 covers 16 residues. Trimming at V came to 2 bases and at J to 3 bases, leaving 6 bases not matched to a gene. In nucleotides, the CDR3 is TGCGCCAGCAGTGAGGCAATCGGGACAGGGGGCTACGAGCAGTACTTC. Translation gives CASSEAIGTGGYEQYF.

Note on this clone: The junction and the germline gene differ at one end; a read error may be behind it. The genes are TRBV6-1 and TRBJ1-2; 10 bases are a match to TRBD1. Germline CDR1 is MNHNS and CDR2 is SASEGT. The CDR3 contains 15 residues. The CDR3 protein is CASSEERDRGSVGSF. The CDR3 coding sequence is TGTGCCAGCAGTGAAGAAAGGGACAGGGGATCGGTGGGAAGCTTC.

The CDR3: CASNGPDIYGYTF. CDR3 bases: TGCGCCAGCAATGGCCCGGACATCTATGGCTACACCTTC. The chain couples TRBV10-2 to TRBJ1-2; D is perhaps TRBD1 (5 bases). Germline V gene lookup returns CDR1 WSHSY and CDR2 SAAADI. The V gene lost 7 bases and the J gene lost 4 bases, with 13 bases spanning the gap. The CDR3 is 13 residues long.

This chain connects TRBV6-5 to TRBJ1-5, with 9 bases lining up with TRBD1. This CDR3 has 15 amino acids. The junction had 5 bases not matched to a gene; V was cut back by 7 bases and J by 1 base. The germline V gene has CDR1 MNHEY and CDR2 SVGAGI. CDR3: CASKPGQGSNQPQHF. The CDR3 coding sequence is TGTGCCAGCAAACCCGGACAGGGGAGCAATCAGCCCCAGCATTTT.

The CDR3 coding sequence is TGTGCCAGCAGCTACAATACAGGGGTCGGGGAGCTGTTTTTT. Translated: CASSYNTGVGELFF. The V gene is TRBV7-8, the J gene TRBJ2-2; TRBD1 matches 7 bases. V was clipped by 4 bases and J by 7 bases; unmatched bases: 6. Germline CDR1 SGHVS, CDR2 FQNEAQ. The CDR3 loop spans 14 amino acids.

The chain has TRBV19 and TRBJ2-1, with 9 bases fitting TRBD2. Germline trimming cut 4 bases from V and 12 bases from J; bases unmatched to any gene: 13. The CDR3 loop spans 15 amino acids. The V gene's germline CDR1 is LNHDA and CDR2 SQIVND (reference sequence). DNA of the CDR3: TGTGCCAGTAGTACCGCGGGAGGGGACGATAATCTGCAGTTCTTC. It translates to CASSTAGGDDNLQFF.

The V and J genes are TRBV7-3 and TRBJ2-5, with a tentative D call TRBD2 (6 bases). CDR1 and CDR2 from the germline V gene are SGHTA and FQGTGA. V was pared by 8 bases and J by 7 bases, with 17 bases between. This CDR3 has 13 residues. In DNA, the CDR3 is TGTGCCAGCTCTGGACTAATTGGGGGGACCCAGTACTTC. Its protein is CASSGLIGGTQYF.

The rearrangement joins TRBV27 to TRBJ2-7, with 9 nucleotides matching TRBD2. The V gene end was trimmed by 5 bases and the J gene end by 3 bases; junction bases not matched to a gene: 8. The CDR3 loop spans 15 amino acids. Germline V gene data show CDR1 as MNHEY and CDR2 as SMNVEV (reference sequence). The CDR3 region is CASSPSGGRGYEQYF. The CDR3 nucleotides read TGTGCCAGCAGTCCCTCGGGCGGGAGGGGCTACGAGCAGTACTTC.

This chain links TRBV7-9 with TRBJ1-4; weak D call: TRBD1 (6 bases). The CDR3 totals 15 residues. Per the germline V gene, CDR1 is SEHNR and CDR2 is FQNEAQ (reference sequence). V lost 5 bases and J lost 7, with 17 bases in between. The CDR3 coding sequence is TGTGCCAGCAGCCGGTCGGGGCAGGGGAGTGAAAAACTGTTTTTT. Residues: CASSRSGQGSEKLFF.

The chain has TRBV4-1 and TRBJ1-2, with 11 bases fitting TRBD1. CDR1 and CDR2 (germline): MGHRA, YSYEKL. J gave up 3 bases and V 4 bases, and 4 bases lay outside the gene matches. This CDR3 contains 15 residues. This CDR3 is CASSPGQGVYYGYTF. CDR3 DNA sequence: TGCGCCAGCAGCCCGGGACAGGGGGTTTACTATGGCTACACCTTC.

The chain has TRBV4-2 and TRBJ2-1; weak D call: TRBD2 (7 bases). CDR3 length equals 16 residues. From germline, CDR1 is LGHNA and CDR2 YNFKEQ. With 1 base removed from V and 0 bases from J, the gap between germline ends came to 10 bases. The CDR3: CASSQAGGGSYNEQFF. As DNA, the CDR3 is TGTGCCAGCAGCCAAGCGGGGGGCGGCTCCTACAATGAGCAGTTCTTC.

The sample holds a few counts of this clone. The chain recombines TRBV27 with TRBJ2-7; 13 bases map to TRBD2. V lost 1 base, J lost 2 bases, and 2 bases stayed unmatched. The CDR3 length is 16 residues. The germline V gene has CDR1 MNHEY and CDR2 SMNVEV (reference sequence). The CDR3 coding sequence is TGTGCCAGCAGTTTATTGGGACTAGCGGGAACCTACGAGCAGTACTTC. Translating gives CASSLLGLAGTYEQYF.

The chain uses TRBV10-1 and TRBJ2-5, with D tentatively TRBD2 (6 bases). Germline lookup yields CDR1 WNHNN and CDR2 SYGVQD (reference sequence). Deletions cut 5 bases from V and 1 base from J, with 11 bases between. The CDR3 consists of 14 residues. DNA of the CDR3: TGCGCCAGCAGTATGGCGGGGCCCCAAGAGACCCAGTACTTC. As protein: CASSMAGPQETQYF.

The chain recombines TRBV7-9 with TRBJ2-2, with D possibly TRBD2 on 6 matching bases. This CDR3 spans 16 amino acids. Germline CDR1 and CDR2: SEHNR and FQNEAQ (reference sequence). Trimming removed 5 bases at V and 3 bases at J, with 16 bases between. This chain's CDR3 is CASSPTAGTYTGELFF. The DNA for the CDR3 is TGTGCCAGCAGCCCTACAGCCGGGACTTACACCGGGGAGCTGTTTTTT.

This chain links TRBV10-3 with TRBJ1-5; a possible D gene is TRBD1 (5 bases). CDR1 is ENHRY, CDR2 SYGVKD, per germline. V was clipped by 7 bases and J by 2 bases, with 9 bases between them. The CDR3 sequence is 13 residues long. Here the CDR3 reads CAITGGGNQPQHF. CDR3 nucleotides: TGTGCCATCACCGGGGGGGGCAATCAGCCCCAGCATTTT.

This clone has a handful of counts. This chain links TRBV11-2 with TRBJ1-2; no definite D call. The CDR3 sequence is 14 residues long. With 1 base removed from V and 7 bases from J, the gap between germline ends came to 13 bases. CDR1 SGHAT and CDR2 FQNNGV come from the germline V gene. CDR3 coding DNA: TGTGCCAGCAGCTTAGGAGCAGACTCCGGTGGCTACACCTTC. Protein sequence: CASSLGADSGGYTF.

This chain links TRBV16 with TRBJ2-3; 8 positions agree with TRBD1. Looked up from germline, CDR1 is KGHSY and CDR2 is FQNENV. The V gene end was trimmed by 3 bases and the J gene end by 1 base; junction bases not matched to a gene: 3. The CDR3 consists of 15 residues. The DNA for the CDR3 is TGTGCCAGCAGCCAGGGACAGGCGGGCACAGATACGCAGTATTTT. This encodes CASSQGQAGTDTQYF.

The chain uses TRBV5-4 and TRBJ2-3; 7 positions match TRBD2. The CDR3 consists of 16 residues. V lost 4 bases to trimming and J lost 1 base; unmatched junction nucleotides: 9. The germline V gene has CDR1 SGHNT and CDR2 YYREEE (reference sequence). The CDR3 DNA follows: TGTGCCAGCAGCCTCCGGGGACTAACAGGCACAGATACGCAGTATTTT. Translating gives CASSLRGLTGTDTQYF.

J is TRBJ1-6 and V is TRBV30; no definite D call. CDR1 is GTSNPN, CDR2 SVGIG, per germline (reference sequence). The CDR3 is 13 amino acids. Trimming took 4 bases from V and 10 from J, leaving 14 bases between them. As DNA, the CDR3 is TGTGCCTGGAATCTGCAGGATAGATCACCCCTCCACTTT. This sequence encodes CAWNLQDRSPLHF.

This clone appeared a few times. This rearrangement joins TRBV27 to TRBJ2-6, with 8 nucleotides matching TRBD1. V gave up 7 bases and J gave up 2 bases; unmatched junction bases: 13. Germline V CDR1 and CDR2: MNHEY, SMNVEV (reference sequence). The CDR3 covers 18 residues. This CDR3 is CASTTDRGSQPGANVLTF. As DNA, the CDR3 is TGTGCCAGCACCACCGACAGGGGCAGTCAACCTGGGGCCAACGTCCTGACTTTC.

The chain couples TRBV10-3 to TRBJ1-2; 9 bases are a match to TRBD1. The CDR3 covers 17 residues. Germline loops: CDR1 ENHRY, CDR2 SYGVKD. The J segment lost 6 bases and the V segment lost 0 bases, leaving 11 bases of the junction unmatched. CDR3 coding DNA: TGTGCCATCAGTGAGTCCCGCATTGGGACAGGGACGAATGGCTACACCTTC. Translation gives CAISESRIGTGTNGYTF.

This clone was detected only once. V is TRBV7-6 and J is TRBJ2-1, with D possibly matching TRBD2 (5 bases). V was clipped by 3 bases and J by 11 bases, with 14 bases between them. CDR1 is SGHVS, CDR2 FNYEAQ, per germline. CDR3 size: 13 residues. The CDR3 DNA is TGTGCCAGCAGCTTTCAGGCGGGTAAACAGCAGTTCTTC. Amino acid sequence: CASSFQAGKQQFF.